The T cell receptor (beta chain) described here comes from a study of blood T cell repertoires in COVID-19. At the level of the study: Acute-phase and convalescent COVID-19 samples originated in the United States, Italy and Spain.

Trimming left V 2 bases short and J 9 bases short, with 20 bases between. This CDR3 region has 16 residues. CDR1 KGHSH and CDR2 LQKENI come from the germline V gene. Original processing notes: Reference gene primer amplification gave estimated nucleated cell counts. Profiling relied on immunoSEQ multiplex PCR, and the TCRdb table lists in-frame clones only, not all of them. From that table come the V and J calls and clone size; the DNA was used to work out D and trimming. This table has fewer than 400,000 clones, roughly 89% appearing once. V and J are TRBV18 and TRBJ2-1; D is possibly TRBD2 (5 bases). The clonotype was recovered from a woman in her 50s who had recovered from COVID-19. The sample comprised PBMCs or T cells enriched from blood (not recorded which). In DNA form, the CDR3 reads TGTGCCAGCTCACCAGGACTCGGGTCTAGCCGGATTGAGCAGTTCTTC. Amino acid sequence: CASSPGLGSSRIEQFF. Full variable domain (rest looked up from reference TRBV18 and TRBJ2-1): NAGVMQNPRHLVRRRGQEARLRCSPMKGHSHVYWYRQLPEEGLKFMVYLQKENIIDESGMPKERFSAEFPKEGPSILRIQQVVRGDSAAYFCASSPGLGSSRIEQFFGPGTRLTVL.